Below are 19 T cell receptor beta chains sequenced from a single sample in a study of T cells in localized non-small cell lung cancer. Profiled with immunoSEQ multiplex PCR; TCRdb holds only in-frame clones, not every one. The table shows around 25,000 clones, with less than 90% occurring only once. The sample here was peripheral blood, taken before any cancer treatment. Receptors originate from a female donor at least 60 years old with stage I lung adenocarcinoma.

This clone was counted a single time. The chain uses TRBV11-2 and TRBJ2-1, with 7 bases identical to TRBD1. The CDR3 is 15 residues long. V shed 5 bases, J shed 4 bases, and the junction held 8 bases outside the gene matches. Germline lookup yields CDR1 SGHAT and CDR2 FQNNGV. CDR3 bases: TGTGCCAGCAGCGCAGTGGGACAGCCTTACAATGAGCAGTTCTTC. Translated: CASSAVGQPYNEQFF.

In its sample, this clone was seen a few times. The J gene is TRBJ2-7, the V gene TRBV12-1; the table names TRBD2, a call not compared with the DNA. TRBV12-1 represents a pseudogene. The CDR3 consists of 20 residues. This chain's CDR3 is CASSPLVRLAGEAKSYEQYF. The CDR3 bases are TGTGCCAGCAGCCCCCTCGTTCGCCTAGCGGGAGAAGCAAAGTCCTACGAGCAGTACTTC.

The rearrangement links TRBV5-1 to TRBJ2-1; 7 bases match TRBD1. V gave up 0 bases and J gave up 0 bases; unmatched junction bases: 9. Germline CDR1 reads SGHRS; CDR2 reads YFSETQ. The CDR3 sequence is 18 residues long. Here the CDR3 reads CASSLAPTAGGSYNEQFF. The CDR3 DNA reads as TGCGCCAGCAGCTTGGCCCCTACCGCAGGGGGCTCCTACAATGAGCAGTTCTTC.

This rearrangement joins TRBV2 to TRBJ1-2, with 8 bases lining up with TRBD1. Trimming took 1 base from V and 7 from J; bases not matched to a gene: 8. This CDR3 is built from 15 residues. From germline, CDR1 is SNHLY and CDR2 FYNNEI. DNA of the CDR3: TGTGCCAGCAGTGAAGAGGCAGGGGGCTTCCGTGGCTACACCTTC. It translates to CASSEEAGGFRGYTF.

V and J are TRBV7-2 and TRBJ2-2, with 8 bases matching TRBD2. The trim removed 2 bases at V and 5 bases at J, leaving 7 bases unmatched. The CDR3 has 16 residues. From germline, CDR1 is SGHTA and CDR2 FQGNSA. The CDR3 coding sequence is TGTGCCAGCAGCTTATTCAGCGGGGGTGAAACCGGGGAGCTGTTTTTT. Translation: CASSLFSGGETGELFF.

The chain is built from TRBV7-9 and TRBJ2-5; unclear D gene. Per the germline V gene, CDR1 is SEHNR and CDR2 is FQNEAQ (reference sequence). With 3 bases removed from V and 3 bases from J, the gap between germline ends came to 8 bases. The CDR3 runs 13 residues. The CDR3 nucleotides are TGTGCCAGCAGCTTCACAGAAAAAGAGACCCAGTACTTC. This sequence encodes CASSFTEKETQYF.

V gene TRBV5-1 combines with J gene TRBJ2-3, with 7 bases aligning to TRBD2. The CDR3 length is 19 residues. The junction had 21 bases not matched to a gene; V was cut back by 2 bases and J by 6 bases. Per germline, CDR1 SGHRS and CDR2 YFSETQ. CDR3 protein: CASSLLGEGLYPGLDTQYF. For the CDR3, the DNA is TGCGCCAGCAGCTTACTGGGGGAGGGACTCTATCCTGGCCTGGATACGCAGTATTTT. The full variable domain, in which reference TRBV5-1 and TRBJ2-3 provide the parts outside the CDR3, is KAGVTQTPRYLIKTRGQQVTLSCSPISGHRSVSWYQQTPGQGLQFLFEYFSETQRNKGNFPGRFSGRQFSNSRSEMNVSTLELGDSALYLCASSLLGEGLYPGLDTQYFGPGTRLTVL.

This chain uses TRBV4-1 with TRBJ2-1; no definite D call. Trimming shortened V by 0 bases and J by 9 bases, and 3 bases separated the two germline ends. This CDR3 is 11 amino acids long. Germline V gene data show CDR1 as MGHRA and CDR2 as YSYEKL. CDR3 protein: CASSQETEQFF. CDR3 coding DNA: TGCGCCAGCAGCCAAGAGACTGAGCAGTTCTTC.

This rearrangement joins TRBV7-9 to TRBJ2-7; the D call may be TRBD1 or TRBD2 (6 bases each). Germline loops: CDR1 SEHNR, CDR2 FQNEAQ (reference sequence). Trimming took 7 bases from V and 5 from J, leaving 21 bases between them. The CDR3 is made up of 15 amino acids. The CDR3 loop is CASTGTGRGRDEQYF. CDR3 DNA: TGTGCCAGCACCGGGACTGGCCGGGGGCGGGACGAGCAGTACTTC.

This rearrangement joins TRBV2 to TRBJ1-1; D gene unclear. V shed 8 bases and J shed 3 bases, with 13 bases lying between them. There are 13 residues in the CDR3. CDR1 SNHLY and CDR2 FYNNEI come from the germline V gene. The DNA for the CDR3 is TGTGCCAGCTCGGTCGGACGGGACACTGAAGCTTTCTTT. As protein: CASSVGRDTEAFF.

The chain employs TRBV14 and TRBJ2-7; 8 bases fit TRBD1. With V trimmed by 1 base and J by 4 bases, 9 bases remained unmatched. Germline V gives CDR1 SGHDN, CDR2 FVKESK. The CDR3 consists of 16 residues. The CDR3 sequence is CASSQVDDRGFYEQYF. The CDR3 bases are TGTGCCAGCAGCCAAGTTGACGACAGGGGATTTTACGAGCAGTACTTC.

The chain carries TRBV5-1 and TRBJ2-1; no clear D. Germline V gives CDR1 SGHRS, CDR2 YFSETQ. The CDR3 loop spans 15 amino acids. Trimming took off 1 base at V and 3 bases at J, with 11 bases between the two ends. The CDR3 loop is CASSLTSVNYNEQFF. CDR3 DNA sequence: TGCGCCAGCAGCTTGACTTCCGTAAACTACAATGAGCAGTTCTTC.

V is TRBV19 and J is TRBJ1-5; D remains ambiguous. CDR1 and CDR2 from the germline V gene are LNHDA and SQIVND (reference sequence). Trimming left V 7 bases short and J 9 bases short, with 19 bases between. CDR3 length equals 14 residues. CDR3 bases: TGTGCCAGTAACCCGAACACAAAGGACCGGCCCCAGCATTTT. It is translated as CASNPNTKDRPQHF.

This clone appeared a single time. This rearrangement joins TRBV4-2 to TRBJ2-1; D uncertain. The CDR3 has 14 amino acids. Per the germline V gene, CDR1 is LGHNA and CDR2 is YNFKEQ. V was pared by 1 base and J by 3 bases, with 7 bases between. As DNA, the CDR3 is TGTGCCAGCAGCCAAGGTACAAACTACAATGAGCAGTTCTTC. Residues: CASSQGTNYNEQFF.

This clone has a single count. The rearrangement links TRBV5-1 to TRBJ2-5, with TRBD2 matching 7 bases. Germline CDR1 is SGHRS and CDR2 is YFSETQ. V shed 4 bases and J 2 bases; nucleotides not matched to a gene: 8. The CDR3 runs to 15 residues. CDR3 in DNA: TGCGCCAGCAGCGGGAGGGCAGCTAATCAAGAGACCCAGTACTTC. Amino acids: CASSGRAANQETQYF.

V is TRBV7-8 and J is TRBJ2-7; TRBD1 is a possible D gene (6 bases). CDR1 SGHVS and CDR2 FQNEAQ come from the germline V gene. Trimming cost V 1 base and J 4 bases, with 11 bases left between them. The CDR3 extends over 14 amino acids. This CDR3 reads CASSLDGQGYEQYF. Written as DNA, the CDR3 is TGTGCCAGCAGCTTAGACGGGCAGGGGTACGAGCAGTACTTC.

The J gene is TRBJ2-5, the V gene TRBV25-1; D is possibly TRBD2 (6 bases). The germline gives CDR1 MGHDK, CDR2 SYGVNS. Trimming cost V 1 base and J 1 base, with 13 bases left between them. The CDR3 covers 16 residues. The CDR3 DNA reads as TGTGCCAGCAGTGAATTCGCGGGGAGCCTCCAAGAGACCCAGTACTTC. Protein sequence: CASSEFAGSLQETQYF.

This chain joins TRBV9 and TRBJ1-6; D might be TRBD1 (6 bases). This CDR3 is 15 amino acids long. Per the germline V gene, CDR1 is SGDLS and CDR2 is YYNGEE. The V end was cut by 5 bases, the J end by 7 bases, with 16 bases between. The CDR3 nucleotides read TGTGCCAGCAGTCGAGGGGGGGATCGAAATTCACCCCTCCACTTT. Protein: CASSRGGDRNSPLHF. Looking up the rest from reference TRBV9 and TRBJ1-6 gives the full variable domain: DSGVTQTPKHLITATGQRVTLRCSPRSGDLSVYWYQQSLDQGLQFLIQYYNGEERAKGNILERFSAQQFPDLHSELNLSSLELGDSALYFCASSRGGDRNSPLHFGNGTRLTVT.

This clone came up a few times. This chain links TRBV27 with TRBJ2-2, with 9 bases aligning to TRBD2. This CDR3 is built from 15 residues. Germline V gene data show CDR1 as MNHEY and CDR2 as SMNVEV (reference sequence). V trimming: 4 bases; J trimming: 2 bases; junction bases outside the gene matches: 2. The CDR3 loop is CASSSTSGNTGELFF. The CDR3 DNA reads as TGTGCCAGCAGTTCGACTAGCGGTAACACCGGGGAGCTGTTTTTT.